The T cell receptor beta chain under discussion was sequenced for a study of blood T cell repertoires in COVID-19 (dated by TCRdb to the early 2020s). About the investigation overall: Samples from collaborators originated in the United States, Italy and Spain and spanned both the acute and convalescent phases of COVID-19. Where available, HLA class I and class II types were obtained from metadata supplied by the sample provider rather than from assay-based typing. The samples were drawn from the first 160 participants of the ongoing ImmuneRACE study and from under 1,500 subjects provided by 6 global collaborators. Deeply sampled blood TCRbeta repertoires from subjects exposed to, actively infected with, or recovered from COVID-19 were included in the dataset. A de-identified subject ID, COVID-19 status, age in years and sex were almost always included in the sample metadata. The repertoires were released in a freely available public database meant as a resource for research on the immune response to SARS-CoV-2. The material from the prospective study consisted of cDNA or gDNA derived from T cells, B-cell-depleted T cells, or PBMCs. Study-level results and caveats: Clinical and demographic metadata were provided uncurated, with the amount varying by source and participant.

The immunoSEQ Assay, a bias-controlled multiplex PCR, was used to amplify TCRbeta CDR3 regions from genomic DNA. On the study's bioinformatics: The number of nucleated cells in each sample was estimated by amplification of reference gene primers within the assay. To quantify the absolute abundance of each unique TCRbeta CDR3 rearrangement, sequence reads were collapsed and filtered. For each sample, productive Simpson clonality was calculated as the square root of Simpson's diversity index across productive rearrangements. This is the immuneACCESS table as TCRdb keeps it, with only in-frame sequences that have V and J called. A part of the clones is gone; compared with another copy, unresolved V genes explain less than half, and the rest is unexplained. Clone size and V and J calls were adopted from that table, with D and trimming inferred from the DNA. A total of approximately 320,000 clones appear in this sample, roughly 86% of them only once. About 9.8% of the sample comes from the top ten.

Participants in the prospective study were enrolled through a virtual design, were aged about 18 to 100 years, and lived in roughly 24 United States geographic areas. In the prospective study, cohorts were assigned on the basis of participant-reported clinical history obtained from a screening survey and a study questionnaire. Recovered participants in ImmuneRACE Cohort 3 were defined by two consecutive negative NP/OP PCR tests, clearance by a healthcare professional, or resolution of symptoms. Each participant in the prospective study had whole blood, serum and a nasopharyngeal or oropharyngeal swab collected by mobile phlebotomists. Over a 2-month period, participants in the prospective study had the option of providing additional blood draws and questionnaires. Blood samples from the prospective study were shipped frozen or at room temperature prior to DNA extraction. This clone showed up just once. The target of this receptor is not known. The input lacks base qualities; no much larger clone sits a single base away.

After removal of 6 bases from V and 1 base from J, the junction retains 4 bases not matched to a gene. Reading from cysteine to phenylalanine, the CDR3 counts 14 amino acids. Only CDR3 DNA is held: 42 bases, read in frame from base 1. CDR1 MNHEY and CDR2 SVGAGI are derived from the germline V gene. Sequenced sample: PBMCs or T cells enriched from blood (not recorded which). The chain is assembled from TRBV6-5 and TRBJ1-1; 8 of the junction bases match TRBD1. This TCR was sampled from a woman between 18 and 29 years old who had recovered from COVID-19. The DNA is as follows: TGTGCCAGCAGGAGGGACAGGTGGAACACTGAAGCTTTCTTT. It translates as CASRRDRWNTEAFF.